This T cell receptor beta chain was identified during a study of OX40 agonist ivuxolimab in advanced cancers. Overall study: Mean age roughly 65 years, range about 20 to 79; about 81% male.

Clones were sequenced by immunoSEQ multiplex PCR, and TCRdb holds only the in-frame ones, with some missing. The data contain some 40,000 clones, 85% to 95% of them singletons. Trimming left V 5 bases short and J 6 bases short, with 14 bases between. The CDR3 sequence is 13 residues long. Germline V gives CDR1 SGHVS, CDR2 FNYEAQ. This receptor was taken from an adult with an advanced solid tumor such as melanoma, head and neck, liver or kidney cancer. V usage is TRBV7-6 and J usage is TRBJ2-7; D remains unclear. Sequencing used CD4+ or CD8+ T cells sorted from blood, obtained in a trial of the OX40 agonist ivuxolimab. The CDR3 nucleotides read TGTGCCAGCAGCCTCGGCAGGAGCCGCGAGCAGTACTTC. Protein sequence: CASSLGRSREQYF.